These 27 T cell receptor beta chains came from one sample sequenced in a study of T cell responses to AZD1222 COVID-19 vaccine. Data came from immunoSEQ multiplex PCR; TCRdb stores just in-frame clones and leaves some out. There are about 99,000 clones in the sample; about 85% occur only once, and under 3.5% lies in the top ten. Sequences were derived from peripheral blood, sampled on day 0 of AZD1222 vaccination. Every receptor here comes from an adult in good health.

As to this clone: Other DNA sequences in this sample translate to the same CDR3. In DNA, the CDR3 is TGTGCCAGCAGCTTAGCGGGGGGTTACACAGATACGCAGTATTTT. Translation gives CASSLAGGYTDTQYF. The chain recombines TRBV7-2 with TRBJ2-3; a possible D gene is TRBD2 (6 bases). V was cut by 0 bases and J by 2 bases, with 9 bases left in between. The germline gives CDR1 SGHTA, CDR2 FQGNSA. The CDR3 consists of 15 residues.

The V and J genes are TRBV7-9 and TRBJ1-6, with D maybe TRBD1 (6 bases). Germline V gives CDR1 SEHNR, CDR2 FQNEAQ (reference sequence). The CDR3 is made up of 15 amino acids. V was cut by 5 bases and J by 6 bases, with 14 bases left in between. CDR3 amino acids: CASSPRGQLNSPLHF. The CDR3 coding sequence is TGTGCCAGCAGCCCCAGAGGACAGCTTAATTCACCCCTCCACTTT.

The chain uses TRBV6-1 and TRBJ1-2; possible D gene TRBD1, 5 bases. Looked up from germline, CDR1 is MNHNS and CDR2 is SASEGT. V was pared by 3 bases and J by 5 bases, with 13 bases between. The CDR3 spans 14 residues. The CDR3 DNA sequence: TGTGCCAGCAGTGACAGGGCGATCTTATATGGCTACACCTTC. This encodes CASSDRAILYGYTF.

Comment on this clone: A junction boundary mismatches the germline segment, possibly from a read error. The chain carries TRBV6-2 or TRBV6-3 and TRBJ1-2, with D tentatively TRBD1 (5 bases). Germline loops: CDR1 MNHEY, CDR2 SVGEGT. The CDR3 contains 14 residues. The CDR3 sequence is CASSHSQQGSGYTF. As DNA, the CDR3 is TGTGCCAGCAGTCACTCCCAGCAGGGTAGTGGCTACACCTTC.

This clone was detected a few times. This CDR3 is CASSQEAGYEQYV. In DNA form, the CDR3 reads TGTGCCAGCAGCCAAGAGGCAGGCTACGAGCAGTACGTC. The chain carries TRBV3-1 (or the pseudogene TRBV3-2) and TRBJ2-7; no clear D. The CDR3 sequence is 13 residues long. Germline V gene data show CDR1 as LGHDT and CDR2 as YNNKEL (reference sequence). V was trimmed by 0 bases and J by 3 bases, leaving 6 bases between them.

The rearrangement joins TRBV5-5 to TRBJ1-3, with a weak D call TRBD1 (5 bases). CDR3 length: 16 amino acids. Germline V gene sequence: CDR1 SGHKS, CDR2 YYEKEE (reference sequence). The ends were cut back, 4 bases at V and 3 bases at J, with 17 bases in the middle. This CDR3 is CASSGFLTGVGNTIYF. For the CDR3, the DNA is TGTGCCAGCAGCGGATTCCTAACAGGCGTTGGAAACACCATATATTTT.

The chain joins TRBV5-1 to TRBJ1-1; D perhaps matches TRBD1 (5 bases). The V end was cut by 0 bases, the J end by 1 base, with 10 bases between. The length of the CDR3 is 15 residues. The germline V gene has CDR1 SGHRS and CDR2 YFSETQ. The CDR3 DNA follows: TGCGCCAGCAGCTTGGTGTGGGGCTCGAACACTGAAGCTTTCTTT. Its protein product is CASSLVWGSNTEAFF. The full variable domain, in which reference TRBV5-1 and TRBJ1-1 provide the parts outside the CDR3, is KAGVTQTPRYLIKTRGQQVTLSCSPISGHRSVSWYQQTPGQGLQFLFEYFSETQRNKGNFPGRFSGRQFSNSRSEMNVSTLELGDSALYLCASSLVWGSNTEAFFGQGTRLTVV.

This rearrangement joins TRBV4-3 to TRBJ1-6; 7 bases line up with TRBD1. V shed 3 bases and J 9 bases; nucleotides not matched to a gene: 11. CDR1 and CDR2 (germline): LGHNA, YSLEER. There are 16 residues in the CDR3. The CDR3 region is CASSHLSGAGGSPLHF. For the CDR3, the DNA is TGCGCCAGCAGCCATTTGTCCGGGGCAGGGGGTTCACCCCTCCACTTT.

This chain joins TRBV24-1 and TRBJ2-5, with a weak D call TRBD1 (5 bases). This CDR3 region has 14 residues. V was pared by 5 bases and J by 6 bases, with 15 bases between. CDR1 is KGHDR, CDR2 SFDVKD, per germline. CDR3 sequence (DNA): TGTGCCACCAGTGCGGAAGGGGCAGGGCAGACCCAGTACTTC. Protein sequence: CATSAEGAGQTQYF.

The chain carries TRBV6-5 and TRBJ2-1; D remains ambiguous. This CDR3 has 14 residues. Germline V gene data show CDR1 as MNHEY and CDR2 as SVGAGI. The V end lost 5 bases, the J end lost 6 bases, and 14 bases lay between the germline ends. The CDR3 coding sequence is TGTGCCAGCAGTCATAAAACGACGGGCAATGAGCAGTTCTTC. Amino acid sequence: CASSHKTTGNEQFF.

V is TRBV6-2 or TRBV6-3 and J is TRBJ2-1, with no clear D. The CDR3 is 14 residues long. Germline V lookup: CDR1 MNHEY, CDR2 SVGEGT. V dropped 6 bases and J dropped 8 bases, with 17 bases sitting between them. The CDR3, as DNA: TGTGCCAGCAGCGGGCTCCCCTCGGTCGATGAGCAGTTCTTC. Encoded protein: CASSGLPSVDEQFF.

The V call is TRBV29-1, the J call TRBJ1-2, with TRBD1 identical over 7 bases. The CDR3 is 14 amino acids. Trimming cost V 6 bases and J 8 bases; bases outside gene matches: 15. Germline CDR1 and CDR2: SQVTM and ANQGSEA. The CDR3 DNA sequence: TGCAGCGTCCCCGCAGGGGTCCCAGGGGGAGGCTACACCTTC. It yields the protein CSVPAGVPGGGYTF.

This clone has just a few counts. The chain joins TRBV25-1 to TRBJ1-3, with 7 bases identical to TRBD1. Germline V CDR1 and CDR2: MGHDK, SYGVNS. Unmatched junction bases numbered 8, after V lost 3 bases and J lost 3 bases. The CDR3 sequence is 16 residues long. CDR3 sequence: CASSEGPGQRGNTIYF. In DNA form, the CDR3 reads TGTGCCAGCAGTGAGGGCCCGGGACAGCGTGGAAACACCATATATTTT.

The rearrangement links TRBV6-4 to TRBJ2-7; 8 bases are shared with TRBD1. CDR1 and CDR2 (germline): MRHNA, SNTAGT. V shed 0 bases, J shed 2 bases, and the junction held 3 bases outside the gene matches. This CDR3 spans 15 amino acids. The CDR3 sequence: CASSDSDRDAYEQYV. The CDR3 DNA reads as TGTGCCAGCAGTGACTCGGACAGGGACGCCTACGAGCAGTACGTC.

This CDR3 is CASSVQGVGTEAFF. In DNA, the CDR3 is TGTGCCAGCAGCGTTCAGGGGGTTGGGACTGAAGCTTTCTTT. The chain employs TRBV9 and TRBJ1-1; the match to TRBD1 covers 7 bases. Germline V CDR1 and CDR2: SGDLS, YYNGEE. The J segment lost 5 bases and the V segment lost 2 bases, leaving 6 bases of the junction unmatched. This CDR3 comprises 14 residues.

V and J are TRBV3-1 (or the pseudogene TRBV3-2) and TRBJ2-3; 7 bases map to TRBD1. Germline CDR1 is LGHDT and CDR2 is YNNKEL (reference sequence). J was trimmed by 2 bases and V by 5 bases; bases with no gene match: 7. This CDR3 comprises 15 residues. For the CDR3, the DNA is TGTGCCAGCAGCTCACGGACAGGAATCACAGATACGCAGTATTTT. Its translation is CASSSRTGITDTQYF.

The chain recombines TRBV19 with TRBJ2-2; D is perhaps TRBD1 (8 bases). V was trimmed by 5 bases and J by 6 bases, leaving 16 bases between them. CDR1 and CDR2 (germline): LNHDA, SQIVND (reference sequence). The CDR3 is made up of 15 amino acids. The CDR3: CASSGRTGRAGELFF. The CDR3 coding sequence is TGTGCCAGTAGTGGGAGGACAGGGAGGGCCGGGGAGCTGTTTTTT.

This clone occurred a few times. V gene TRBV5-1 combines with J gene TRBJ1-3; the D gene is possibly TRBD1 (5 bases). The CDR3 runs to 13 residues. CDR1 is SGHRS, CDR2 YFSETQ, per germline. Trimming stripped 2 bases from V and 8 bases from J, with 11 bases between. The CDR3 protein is CASSFRERDTIYF. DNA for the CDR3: TGCGCCAGCAGCTTCAGGGAACGGGACACCATATATTTT.

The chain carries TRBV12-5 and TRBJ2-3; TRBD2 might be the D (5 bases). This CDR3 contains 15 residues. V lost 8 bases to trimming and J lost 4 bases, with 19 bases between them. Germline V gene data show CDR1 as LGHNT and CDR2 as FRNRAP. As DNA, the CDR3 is TGTGCTAGTTTGGGGTCCCGGGATTCGGCAGATACGCAGTATTTT. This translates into CASLGSRDSADTQYF.

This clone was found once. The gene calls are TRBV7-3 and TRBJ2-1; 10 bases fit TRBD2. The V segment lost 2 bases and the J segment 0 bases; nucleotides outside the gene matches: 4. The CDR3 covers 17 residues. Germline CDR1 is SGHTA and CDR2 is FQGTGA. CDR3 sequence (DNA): TGTGCCAGCAGCTTATGGACTAGCGGAGACTCCTACAATGAGCAGTTCTTC. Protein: CASSLWTSGDSYNEQFF.

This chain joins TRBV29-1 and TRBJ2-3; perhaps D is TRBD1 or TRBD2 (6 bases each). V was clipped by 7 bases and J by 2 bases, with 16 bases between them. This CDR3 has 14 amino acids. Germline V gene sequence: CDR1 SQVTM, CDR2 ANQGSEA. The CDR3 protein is CSAGGVLHTDTQYF. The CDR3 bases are TGCAGCGCCGGGGGCGTCCTTCACACAGATACGCAGTATTTT.

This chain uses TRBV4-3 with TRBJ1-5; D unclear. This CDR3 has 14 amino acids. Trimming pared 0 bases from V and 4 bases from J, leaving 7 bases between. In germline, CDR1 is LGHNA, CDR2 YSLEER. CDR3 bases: TGCGCCAGCAGCCAAGAAAGGGTTAATCAGCCCCAGCATTTT. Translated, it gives CASSQERVNQPQHF.

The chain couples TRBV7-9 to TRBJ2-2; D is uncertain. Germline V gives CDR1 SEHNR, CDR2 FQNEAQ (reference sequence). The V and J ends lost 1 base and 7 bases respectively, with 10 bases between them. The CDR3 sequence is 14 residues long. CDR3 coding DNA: TGTGCCAGCAGCTTAGTCGGTGGGGTCGGGGAGCTGTTTTTT. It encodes CASSLVGGVGELFF.

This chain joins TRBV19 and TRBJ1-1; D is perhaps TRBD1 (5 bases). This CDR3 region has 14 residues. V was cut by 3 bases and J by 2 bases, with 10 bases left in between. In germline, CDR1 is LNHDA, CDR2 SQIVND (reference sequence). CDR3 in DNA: TGTGCCAGTAGTATCTCCGGACAAAACACTGAAGCTTTCTTT. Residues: CASSISGQNTEAFF.

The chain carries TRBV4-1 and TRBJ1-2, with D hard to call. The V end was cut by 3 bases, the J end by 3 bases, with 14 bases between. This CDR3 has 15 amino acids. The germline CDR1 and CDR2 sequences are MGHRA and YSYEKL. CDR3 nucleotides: TGCGCCAGCAGCCAGTTAAGGGAAGGGTACTATGGCTACACCTTC. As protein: CASSQLREGYYGYTF.

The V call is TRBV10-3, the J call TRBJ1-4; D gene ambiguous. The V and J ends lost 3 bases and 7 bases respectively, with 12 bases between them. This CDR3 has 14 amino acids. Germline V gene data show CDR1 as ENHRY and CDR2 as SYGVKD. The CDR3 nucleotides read TGTGCCATCAGTGATGTAGGGAAGAGTGAAAAACTGTTTTTT. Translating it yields CAISDVGKSEKLFF.

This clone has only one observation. The CDR3 sequence is CARTRLASNNEQFF. The DNA of the CDR3 is TGTGCCAGGACAAGACTAGCATCGAACAATGAGCAGTTCTTC. The chain is built from TRBV27 and TRBJ2-1; 7 nucleotides line up with TRBD2. V lost 9 bases and J lost 5; bases outside the gene matches: 10. Germline CDR1 is MNHEY and CDR2 is SMNVEV (reference sequence). The CDR3 runs to 14 residues.